This is a list of T cell receptor beta chains from one sample in a study of T cell repertoires in cytomegalovirus infection. TCRdb used MiXCR to reprocess the reads, holding one entry per CDR3 protein. The sample records more than 500,000 distinct CDR3 sequences, approximately 15% being singletons. The specimen sequenced was CD8+ T cells from PBMCs. The source of these receptors is a human donor in good health (CMV status not recorded). Some clones in this sample may be carry-over from other donors' samples. Both conserved end residues are part of each CDR3. Fields, in order: CDR3 protein, CDR3 DNA, clone size, J gene, V gene, D gene. D genes are given only for firm matches. The size of a clone is reported for some rows only, either as once, few or many, or as a class for expanded clones.

CDR3: CASTAGGPGNEQFF
DNA: TGTGCCAGCACAGCGGGGGGGCCAGGGAATGAGCAGTTCTTC
size: .
J: TRBJ2-1
V: TRBV7-3
D: TRBD2

CDR3: CASSEERWTGTNYGYTF
DNA: TGTGCCAGCAGTGAAGAGAGGTGGACTGGAACTAACTATGGCTACACCTTC
size: few
J: TRBJ1-2
V: TRBV2
D: .

CDR3: CASSQDHGTEQGKLFF
DNA: TGTGCCAGCAGCCAAGACCATGGGACAGAACAAGGAAAACTGTTTTTT
size: many
J: TRBJ1-4
V: TRBV4-2
D: TRBD1

CDR3: CASSQGPVLYEQYF
DNA: TGCGCCAGCAGCCAAGGTCCCGTTTTGTACGAGCAGTACTTC
size: .
J: TRBJ2-7
V: TRBV4-1
D: .

CDR3: CASSGKMNTEAFF
DNA: TGTGCCAGTTCGGGCAAGATGAACACTGAAGCTTTCTTT
size: many
J: TRBJ1-1
V: TRBV19
D: .

CDR3: CASSPPGGQGTEAFF
DNA: TGTGCCAGCAGCCCACCTGGGGGGCAGGGGACGGAAGCTTTCTTT
size: .
J: TRBJ1-1
V: TRBV7-9
D: .

CDR3: CASSPQSAEAFF
DNA: TGTGCCAGCAGCCCTCAATCGGCCGAAGCTTTCTTT
size: many
J: TRBJ1-1
V: TRBV7-9
D: .

CDR3: CASSSRWEGPISYEQYF
DNA: TGTGCCAGTAGCTCTCGGTGGGAGGGACCCATCTCCTACGAGCAGTACTTC
size: few
J: TRBJ2-7
V: TRBV19
D: TRBD2

CDR3: CASSLFDEQYF
DNA: TGTGCCAGCAGCTTGTTCGACGAGCAGTACTTC
size: .
J: TRBJ2-7
V: TRBV5-5
D: .

CDR3: CASSQDLPRDGQETQYF
DNA: TGTGCCAGCAGCCAAGACCTGCCCCGGGACGGCCAAGAGACCCAGTACTTC
size: .
J: TRBJ2-5
V: TRBV3-1
D: .

CDR3: CASSPAGGTEAFF
DNA: TGTGCCAGCAGCCCGGCCGGGGGGACTGAAGCTTTCTTT
size: many
J: TRBJ1-1
V: TRBV7-9
D: .

CDR3: CASSVATAATNTGELFF
DNA: TGTGCCAGCAGCGTAGCTACTGCAGCGACCAACACCGGGGAGCTGTTTTTT
size: many
J: TRBJ2-2
V: TRBV9
D: .

CDR3: CASSPSHEQFF
DNA: TGTGCCAGCAGCCCTTCACATGAGCAGTTCTTC
size: many
J: TRBJ2-1
V: TRBV7-9
D: .

CDR3: CASSGPNQETQYF
DNA: TGTGCCAGCAGCGGGCCGAACCAAGAGACCCAGTACTTC
size: .
J: TRBJ2-5
V: TRBV5-5
D: .

CDR3: CASSAATTGRQNTEAFF
DNA: TGTGCCAGCAGTGCCGCAACTACGGGACGGCAGAACACTGAAGCTTTCTTT
size: few
J: TRBJ1-1
V: TRBV2
D: .

CDR3: CSAPGQGADQPQHF
DNA: TGCAGTGCCCCTGGACAGGGGGCGGATCAGCCCCAGCATTTT
size: .
J: TRBJ1-5
V: TRBV20-1
D: TRBD1

CDR3: CSVEERIKNIQYF
DNA: TGCAGCGTTGAAGAAAGAATCAAAAACATTCAGTACTTC
size: .
J: TRBJ2-4
V: TRBV29-1
D: .

CDR3: CAWSHNEGTGELFF
DNA: TGTGCCTGGAGTCACAATGAGGGCACCGGGGAGCTGTTTTTT
size: few
J: TRBJ2-2
V: TRBV30
D: .

CDR3: CASSSRTSGRPYNEQFF
DNA: TGTGCCAGCAGTTCCCGGACTAGCGGGAGACCCTACAATGAGCAGTTCTTC
size: .
J: TRBJ2-1
V: TRBV12-3/TRBV12-4
D: TRBD2

CDR3: CASRGQLNEKLFF
DNA: TGTGCCAGTAGGGGACAGCTTAATGAAAAACTGTTTTTT
size: .
J: TRBJ1-4
V: TRBV19
D: TRBD1

CDR3: CASSLTGNQETQYF
DNA: TGTGCCAGCAGCTTGACAGGGAATCAAGAGACCCAGTACTTC
size: many
J: TRBJ2-5
V: TRBV7-3
D: TRBD1

CDR3: CASSLTSGALNEQFF
DNA: TGTGCCAGCAGCCTGACTAGCGGAGCCCTCAATGAGCAGTTCTTC
size: few
J: TRBJ2-1
V: TRBV11-3
D: TRBD2

CDR3: CASSYSQGDRGPGELFF
DNA: TGTGCCAGCAGTTACTCACAGGGGGACAGAGGACCCGGGGAGCTGTTTTTT
size: .
J: TRBJ2-2
V: TRBV27
D: TRBD1

CDR3: CASSSREQGSNYGYTF
DNA: TGCGCCAGCAGCTCCCGCGAACAGGGGTCGAACTATGGCTACACCTTC
size: .
J: TRBJ1-2
V: TRBV5-1
D: TRBD1

CDR3: CASSSWQGPNYEQYF
DNA: TGTGCCAGCAGCTCATGGCAGGGGCCCAACTACGAGCAGTACTTC
size: many
J: TRBJ2-7
V: TRBV11-2
D: .

CDR3: CASSSREQGGQTQYF
DNA: TGTGCCAGCAGCTCCCGGGAACAGGGGGGGCAGACCCAGTACTTC
size: many
J: TRBJ2-5
V: TRBV7-9
D: .

CDR3: CASSSALGENFPGELFF
DNA: TGTGCCAGCAGCTCCGCCCTCGGGGAAAATTTTCCCGGGGAGCTGTTTTTT
size: few
J: TRBJ2-2
V: TRBV5-6
D: .

CDR3: CASSSRQGARNRNGYTF
DNA: TGTGCCAGCAGCTCCAGACAGGGGGCGCGAAATAGGAATGGCTACACCTTC
size: many
J: TRBJ1-2
V: TRBV7-6
D: TRBD1

CDR3: CASSLDYRDNDNYGYTF
DNA: TGTGCCAGCAGCTTAGATTACCGGGACAACGATAACTATGGCTACACCTTC
size: many
J: TRBJ1-2
V: TRBV7-8
D: .

CDR3: CASSPHRDSDYEQYF
DNA: TGCGCCAGCAGCCCGCACCGGGACAGTGATTACGAGCAGTACTTC
size: .
J: TRBJ2-7
V: TRBV4-1
D: TRBD1

CDR3: CASSDTAYSGELETQYF
DNA: TGTGCCAGCAGCGACACCGCTTATAGCGGGGAACTGGAGACCCAGTACTTC
size: many
J: TRBJ2-5
V: TRBV5-5
D: TRBD2

CDR3: CASSLLAGGTANTGELFF
DNA: TGTGCCAGCAGCTTACTAGCGGGGGGTACGGCGAACACCGGGGAGCTGTTTTTT
size: few
J: TRBJ2-2
V: TRBV7-3
D: TRBD2

CDR3: CASSDVGGVTGELFF
DNA: TGTGCCAGCAGTGATGTGGGGGGAGTCACCGGGGAGCTGTTTTTT
size: many
J: TRBJ2-2
V: TRBV25-1
D: .

CDR3: CASTGTGRSNQPQHF
DNA: TGTGCCAGTACCGGGACAGGAAGAAGCAATCAGCCCCAGCATTTT
size: many
J: TRBJ1-5
V: TRBV19
D: TRBD1

CDR3: CASSYDNRGFATDTQYF
DNA: TGTGCCAGCAGTTACGACAACAGGGGGTTTGCCACAGATACGCAGTATTTT
size: .
J: TRBJ2-3
V: TRBV6-6
D: TRBD1

CDR3: CASGEGGNQPQHF
DNA: TGTGCCAGCGGGGAAGGGGGGAATCAGCCCCAGCATTTT
size: .
J: TRBJ1-5
V: TRBV6-6
D: .

CDR3: CASSFRREGQDTQYF
DNA: TGTGCCAGCAGTTTCCGGCGGGAGGGCCAAGATACGCAGTATTTT
size: many
J: TRBJ2-3
V: TRBV27
D: TRBD2

CDR3: CASSYPGGGTEAFF
DNA: TGTGCCAGCAGTTACCCCGGGGGGGGCACTGAAGCTTTCTTT
size: few
J: TRBJ1-1
V: TRBV6-1
D: .

CDR3: CASTHTEGTVFSDIQYF
DNA: TGTGCCAGCACTCATACTGAGGGGACAGTTTTTTCAGACATTCAGTACTTC
size: few
J: TRBJ2-4
V: TRBV27
D: TRBD1

CDR3: CASTGGLSYEQYF
DNA: TGTGCCTCGACAGGGGGCCTCTCCTACGAGCAGTACTTC
size: many
J: TRBJ2-7
V: TRBV28
D: TRBD1

CDR3: CASSGDRGGSYNEQFF
DNA: TGTGCCAGCAGCGGGGACAGGGGCGGCTCCTACAATGAGCAGTTCTTC
size: many
J: TRBJ2-1
V: TRBV11-1
D: TRBD1

CDR3: CASSVNSGPLTEAFF
DNA: TGTGCCAGTAGTGTAAACTCCGGGCCCTTAACTGAAGCTTTCTTT
size: few
J: TRBJ1-1
V: TRBV19
D: .

CDR3: CASTLGGRLNTEAFF
DNA: TGTGCCAGCACCCTCGGGGGCAGGTTGAACACTGAAGCTTTCTTT
size: few
J: TRBJ1-1
V: TRBV11-2
D: .

CDR3: CASSWGTSGTGELFF
DNA: TGTGCCAGCAGTTGGGGGACTAGCGGCACCGGGGAGCTGTTTTTT
size: many
J: TRBJ2-2
V: TRBV2
D: TRBD2

CDR3: CASSPLLGGGTGELFF
DNA: TGTGCCAGCAGCCCCCTGCTGGGCGGGGGTACCGGGGAGCTGTTTTTT
size: .
J: TRBJ2-2
V: TRBV5-4
D: TRBD2

CDR3: CASRPDIPNTEAFF
DNA: TGTGCCAGCAGACCCGACATCCCGAACACTGAAGCTTTCTTT
size: many
J: TRBJ1-1
V: TRBV28
D: .

CDR3: CASSEGQGTTEAFF
DNA: TGTGCCAGCAGTGAAGGGCAGGGCACCACTGAAGCTTTCTTT
size: few
J: TRBJ1-1
V: TRBV25-1
D: .

CDR3: CASSYLAGVYELSSYNEQFF
DNA: TGTGCCAGCAGCTACCTAGCGGGGGTGTATGAATTGAGCTCCTACAATGAGCAGTTCTTC
size: many
J: TRBJ2-1
V: TRBV7-6
D: TRBD2

CDR3: CASSQVVVSGAYGYTF
DNA: TGCGCCAGCAGCCAAGTGGTCGTTTCGGGGGCATATGGCTACACCTTC
size: many
J: TRBJ1-2
V: TRBV4-1
D: .

CDR3: CASSDGTSGSGETQYF
DNA: TGTGCCAGCAGCGATGGGACTAGCGGGAGCGGGGAGACCCAGTACTTC
size: many
J: TRBJ2-5
V: TRBV28
D: TRBD2

CDR3: CSVGQGEGWGRTLFF
DNA: TGCAGCGTTGGACAGGGAGAGGGGTGGGGAAGAACGCTGTTTTTT
size: few
J: TRBJ1-4
V: TRBV29-1
D: TRBD1

CDR3: CASSPPLYQETQYF
DNA: TGTGCCAGCAGCCCCCCACTGTACCAAGAGACCCAGTACTTC
size: many
J: TRBJ2-5
V: TRBV11-2
D: .

CDR3: CSGRMDYEQYF
DNA: TGCAGCGGACGAATGGACTACGAGCAGTACTTC
size: .
J: TRBJ2-7
V: TRBV29-1
D: .

CDR3: CASRLSGSSYNEQFF
DNA: TGTGCCAGCAGATTGAGCGGGAGCTCCTACAATGAGCAGTTCTTC
size: many
J: TRBJ2-1
V: TRBV11-2
D: TRBD2

CDR3: CASSLRREKISANTEAFF
DNA: TGTGCCAGCAGTTTAAGGAGGGAGAAAATATCCGCGAACACTGAAGCTTTCTTT
size: .
J: TRBJ1-1
V: TRBV28
D: .